The subject of this entry is one T cell receptor beta chain. This sample was included in a study of blood T cell repertoires in COVID-19. At the level of the study: Collection of acute and convalescent COVID-19 samples took place in the United States, Italy and Spain. The analysed material was cDNA or gDNA that came from T cells, B-cell-depleted T cells, or PBMCs.

As processed by the authors: The authors estimated nucleated cell counts from reference gene primer amplification. Sequencing was performed with immunoSEQ multiplex PCR; in TCRdb, only in-frame clones are kept and a portion is missing. V and J calls plus clone size are reproduced from that table; the DNA served to infer D and trimming. The table shows about 120,000 clones, with around 80% occurring only once. V lost 6 bases and J 2 bases, leaving 11 bases between the germline ends. Germline V CDR1 and CDR2: SGHVS, FQNEAQ. This CDR3 comprises 14 residues. Sample: peripheral blood. This clonotype was sampled from a man in his 60s with active or convalescent COVID-19. The genes are TRBV7-8 and TRBJ2-1; tentative D call: TRBD2 (6 bases). Here the CDR3 reads CASRMGLTYNEQFF. The CDR3 DNA reads as TGTGCCAGCAGGATGGGACTGACCTACAATGAGCAGTTCTTC. Using reference TRBV7-8 and TRBJ2-1 for the parts outside the CDR3, the full variable domain is GAGVSQSPRYKVAKRGQDVALRCDPISGHVSLFWYQQALGQGPEFLTYFQNEAQLDKSGLPSDRFFAERPEGSVSTLKIQRTQQEDSAVYLCASRMGLTYNEQFFGPGTRLTVL.